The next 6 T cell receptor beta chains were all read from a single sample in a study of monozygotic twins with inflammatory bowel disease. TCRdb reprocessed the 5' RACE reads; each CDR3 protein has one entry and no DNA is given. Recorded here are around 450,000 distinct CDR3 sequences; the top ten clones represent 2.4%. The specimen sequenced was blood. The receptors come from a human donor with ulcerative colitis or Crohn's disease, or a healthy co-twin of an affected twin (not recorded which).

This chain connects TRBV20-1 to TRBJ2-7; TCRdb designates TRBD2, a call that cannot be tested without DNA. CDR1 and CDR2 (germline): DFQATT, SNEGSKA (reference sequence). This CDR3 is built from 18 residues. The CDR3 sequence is CSAEGLAGDLTISYEQYF.

The CDR3 loop reads CSARVFRLAGVNEQFF. The rearrangement joins TRBV20-1 to TRBJ2-1; there is no DNA to check the TCRdb D call of TRBD2. CDR1 is DFQATT and CDR2 is SNEGSKA in the germline V gene (reference sequence). The CDR3 extends over 16 amino acids.

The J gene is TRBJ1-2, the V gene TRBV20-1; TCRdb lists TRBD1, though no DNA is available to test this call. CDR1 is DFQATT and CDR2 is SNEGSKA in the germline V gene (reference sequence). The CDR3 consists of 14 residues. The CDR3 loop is CSARVVDRGYGYTF.

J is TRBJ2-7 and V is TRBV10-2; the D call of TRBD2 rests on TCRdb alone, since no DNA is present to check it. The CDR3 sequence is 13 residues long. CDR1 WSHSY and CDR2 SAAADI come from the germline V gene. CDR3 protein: CASSETRMYEQYF.

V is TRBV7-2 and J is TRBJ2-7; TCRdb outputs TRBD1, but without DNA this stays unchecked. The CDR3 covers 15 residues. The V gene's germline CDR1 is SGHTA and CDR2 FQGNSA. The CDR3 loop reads CASSPRDPGTGVQYF.

CDR3 amino acids: CASRFGTGNEQFF. The chain employs TRBV12-3 or TRBV12-4 and TRBJ2-1; TCRdb's D gene call, TRBD1, goes unchecked for lack of DNA. CDR3 length: 13 residues.